The 27 T cell receptor beta chains below come from one sample, sequenced in a study of blood T cell repertoires in COVID-19. Profiling relied on immunoSEQ multiplex PCR, and the TCRdb table lists in-frame clones only, not all of them. The table records 150,000 to 200,000 clones, around nine tenths of them present only once. Sequencing was done on a sample of peripheral blood. The receptors were sampled from a human donor in a cohort sampled during active COVID-19.

This chain links TRBV4-3 with TRBJ1-3; perhaps TRBD1 as D (6 bases). This CDR3 spans 16 amino acids. V was clipped by 2 bases and J by 2 bases, with 13 bases between them. Germline CDR1 reads LGHNA; CDR2 reads YSLEER. CDR3 nucleotide sequence: TGCGCCAGCAGCCAATACCAGGGGCTACCTGGAAACACCATATATTTT. This gives the protein CASSQYQGLPGNTIYF.

This chain links TRBV6-1 with TRBJ1-2; 8 bases are a match to TRBD1. Unmatched junction bases numbered 4, after V lost 0 bases and J lost 4 bases. The CDR3 sequence is 15 residues long. The germline V gene has CDR1 MNHNS and CDR2 SASEGT. CDR3 sequence: CASSEALDRGYGYTF. The DNA of the CDR3 is TGTGCCAGCAGTGAAGCGCTTGACAGGGGCTATGGCTACACCTTC.

This clone was seen more than once but under ten times. The genes are TRBV19 and TRBJ1-1, with 7 bases lining up with TRBD1. V shed 5 bases and J 2 bases; nucleotides not matched to a gene: 8. In germline, CDR1 is LNHDA, CDR2 SQIVND (reference sequence). This CDR3 contains 15 residues. The CDR3 loop is CASSLAGQRNTEAFF. CDR3 DNA: TGTGCCAGTAGTTTGGCGGGACAGAGAAACACTGAAGCTTTCTTT.

V and J are TRBV30 and TRBJ2-7; a weak D match, TRBD1 (6 bases). Deletions cut 4 bases from V and 7 bases from J, with 14 bases between. The CDR3 contains 12 residues. Germline V lookup: CDR1 GTSNPN, CDR2 SVGIG (reference sequence). The CDR3 region is CAWTTGPREQYF. The CDR3 region has the DNA TGTGCCTGGACGACAGGTCCTAGAGAGCAGTACTTC.

The chain combines TRBV10-3 with TRBJ2-7; D possibly corresponds to TRBD1 (6 bases). This CDR3 is 12 amino acids long. The V end lost 11 bases, the J end lost 6 bases, and 17 bases lay between the germline ends. Germline lookup yields CDR1 ENHRY and CDR2 SYGVKD. This chain's CDR3 is CASGAGSGEQYF. The CDR3, as DNA: TGTGCCTCAGGGGCAGGTTCAGGCGAGCAGTACTTC.

This clone was observed once. The chain combines TRBV28 with TRBJ1-2; TRBD1 aligns across 12 bases. CDR3 size: 12 residues. The V gene end was trimmed by 10 bases and the J gene end by 8 bases; junction bases not matched to a gene: 5. The V gene's germline CDR1 is MDHEN and CDR2 SYDVKM. In DNA, the CDR3 is TGTGCCACCCCGGGACAGGGGGCGGGCTACACCTTC. Amino acid sequence: CATPGQGAGYTF.

The J gene is TRBJ2-7, the V gene TRBV6-8; 13 bases agree with TRBD2. CDR1 and CDR2 from the germline V gene are MNHGY and SAAAGT. The V gene end was trimmed by 7 bases and the J gene end by 6 bases; junction bases not matched to a gene: 6. The CDR3 sequence is 14 residues long. Here the CDR3 reads CASTVLAGGREQYF. The CDR3 DNA sequence: TGTGCCAGCACTGTACTAGCGGGGGGGCGCGAGCAGTACTTC.

The V call is TRBV12-5, the J call TRBJ1-2; D unclear. The CDR3 runs to 15 residues. V was shortened by 0 bases and J by 2 bases, with 10 bases between the two germline ends. Germline CDR1 LGHNT, CDR2 FRNRAP. CDR3 nucleotide sequence: TGTGCTAGTGGTTTGGTACGGCAGGTCAACTATGGCTACACCTTC. Encoded protein: CASGLVRQVNYGYTF.

The chain links TRBV6-2 or TRBV6-3 to TRBJ1-2, with TRBD1 identical over 7 bases. J was trimmed by 0 bases and V by 6 bases; bases with no gene match: 7. Germline CDR1 reads MNHEY; CDR2 reads SVGEGT. The CDR3 is made up of 15 amino acids. In DNA form, the CDR3 reads TGTGCCAGCAGCCACTACGGGACAGCTAACTATGGCTACACCTTC. Protein product: CASSHYGTANYGYTF.

The V call is TRBV18, the J call TRBJ2-7; maybe TRBD2 (5 bases). The CDR3 spans 13 residues. V shed 5 bases and J shed 6 bases, with 14 bases lying between them. The germline V gene has CDR1 KGHSH and CDR2 LQKENI. The CDR3 DNA reads TGTGCCAGCTCAGCCCTTCCGGAGGTCGAGCAGTACTTC. Its translation: CASSALPEVEQYF.

This chain uses TRBV9 with TRBJ1-1; D is perhaps TRBD1 (5 bases). Deletions cut 0 bases from V and 2 bases from J, with 11 bases between. The CDR3 totals 15 residues. CDR1 SGDLS and CDR2 YYNGEE come from the germline V gene. CDR3: CASSVGQFFNTEAFF. The CDR3 DNA reads TGTGCCAGCAGCGTAGGACAGTTCTTTAACACTGAAGCTTTCTTT.

On this clone itself: The germline gene is not matched at one end of the junction; a read error may be the cause. The chain combines TRBV2 with TRBJ2-7; TRBD1 matches at 7 bases. The CDR3 contains 15 residues. The germline gives CDR1 SNHLY, CDR2 FYNNEI. The CDR3 region has the DNA TGTGCCAGCAGTGAAGAGGACAGGATAGTTCCCCGGCCGCACTTC. Its translation: CASSEEDRIVPRPHF.

This chain connects TRBV9 to TRBJ2-3; tentative D call: TRBD1 (6 bases). Germline V CDR1 and CDR2: SGDLS, YYNGEE. With 2 bases removed from V and 2 bases from J, the gap between germline ends came to 9 bases. The CDR3 is 14 amino acids. CDR3 nucleotide sequence: TGTGCCAGCAGCGTCGGACAGCCCACAGATACGCAGTATTTT. It encodes CASSVGQPTDTQYF.

The chain is built from TRBV7-2 and TRBJ2-7, with 7 nucleotides matching TRBD2. CDR3 size: 15 residues. Germline CDR1 reads SGHTA; CDR2 reads FQGNSA. With 5 bases clipped from V and 6 bases from J, the junction kept 13 bases outside the gene matches. The CDR3 spells CASSPFLGGVSEQYF. The CDR3 nucleotides read TGTGCCAGCAGCCCCTTCTTGGGGGGGGTCTCCGAGCAGTACTTC.

The rearrangement uses TRBV9 and TRBJ2-5, with D unresolved. Germline assignment: CDR1 SGDLS and CDR2 YYNGEE. Trimming cost V 0 bases and J 4 bases, with 10 bases left between them. The CDR3 loop spans 14 amino acids. The CDR3 region is CASSVGTSGETQYF. CDR3 nucleotide sequence: TGTGCCAGCAGCGTAGGAACCTCGGGAGAGACCCAGTACTTC.

The chain recombines TRBV10-3 with TRBJ1-4; D is unresolved. CDR1 is ENHRY and CDR2 is SYGVKD in the germline V gene. V gave up 0 bases and J gave up 8 bases, with 10 bases separating them. The CDR3 has 14 residues. The CDR3 nucleotides are TGTGCCATCAGTGAGTCTTCGTTGTCGGAAAAACTGTTTTTT. Translated, it gives CAISESSLSEKLFF.

V usage is TRBV5-5 and J usage is TRBJ2-7, with D possibly being TRBD1 (6 bases). The CDR3 runs 13 residues. Germline CDR1 SGHKS, CDR2 YYEKEE (reference sequence). V lost 2 bases, J lost 2 bases, and 8 bases lay in between. CDR3 residues: CASSFGGPYEQYF. The DNA of the CDR3 is TGTGCCAGCAGCTTTGGGGGCCCCTACGAGCAGTACTTC.

CDR3 sequence reads: CASSHSNQPQHF. DNA of the CDR3: TGTGCCAGCAGTCATAGCAATCAGCCCCAGCATTTT. The chain employs TRBV6-5 and TRBJ1-5; D call uncertain. Trimming pared 5 bases from V and 0 bases from J, leaving 2 bases between. This CDR3 is 12 amino acids long. Germline assignment: CDR1 MNHEY and CDR2 SVGAGI.

The V and J genes are TRBV20-1 and TRBJ2-7; possible D gene TRBD1, 6 bases. This CDR3 region has 13 residues. Germline CDR1 DFQATT, CDR2 SNEGSKA (reference sequence). The V end lost 3 bases, the J end lost 5 bases, and 14 bases lay between the germline ends. In DNA form, the CDR3 reads TGCAGTGCTAGTTCGCAGGGGACGGACGAGCAGTACTTC. Translating it yields CSASSQGTDEQYF.

J is TRBJ1-3 and V is TRBV7-9; D may be TRBD1 (6 bases). The CDR3 sequence is 18 residues long. V gave up 5 bases and J gave up 0 bases, with 20 bases separating them. Germline values: CDR1 SEHNR, CDR2 FQNEAQ (reference sequence). CDR3 residues: CASSPGTRGLRSGNTIYF. As DNA, the CDR3 is TGTGCCAGCAGCCCCGGGACAAGGGGCCTCCGCTCTGGAAACACCATATATTTT.

The rearrangement links TRBV9 to TRBJ1-1; D is possibly TRBD1 (5 bases). From germline, CDR1 is SGDLS and CDR2 YYNGEE. V lost 4 bases, J lost 5 bases, and 21 bases lay in between. There are 16 residues in the CDR3. The CDR3 bases are TGTGCCAGCAGCTCTCGGGACTTATATCGGGGAACTGAAGCTTTCTTT. Translating gives CASSSRDLYRGTEAFF.

The chain links TRBV10-1 to TRBJ1-3; D might be TRBD1 (5 bases). Germline CDR1 is WNHNN and CDR2 is SYGVQD (reference sequence). Trimming removed 7 bases from V and 1 base from J, with 11 bases in between. The CDR3 loop spans 14 amino acids. The CDR3 DNA follows: TGCGCCAGCATCGGACACTTTTCTGGAAACACCATATATTTT. This gives the protein CASIGHFSGNTIYF.

V is TRBV5-4 and J is TRBJ1-2; TRBD1 aligns across 9 bases. The CDR3 loop spans 17 amino acids. Looked up from germline, CDR1 is SGHNT and CDR2 is YYREEE (reference sequence). Trimming removed 4 bases from V and 3 bases from J; junction bases left unmatched: 13. CDR3 residues: CASSAFRDRAEDYGYTF. The CDR3, as DNA: TGTGCCAGCAGCGCGTTTAGGGACAGGGCAGAGGACTATGGCTACACCTTC.

The count of this clone is one. The chain recombines TRBV6-2 or TRBV6-3 with TRBJ2-5; 8 nucleotides agree with TRBD2. The germline CDR1 and CDR2 sequences are MNHEY and SVGEGT. This CDR3 is 15 amino acids long. V was clipped by 4 bases and J by 4 bases; unmatched bases: 8. In nucleotides, the CDR3 is TGTGCCAGCAGTTCGGGGGGGGGCCCCACAGAGACCCAGTACTTC. Translated, it gives CASSSGGGPTETQYF.

This clone was seen once. The chain links TRBV29-1 to TRBJ2-2, with TRBD2 identical over 10 bases. Unmatched junction bases numbered 4, after V lost 4 bases and J lost 8 bases. The germline V gene has CDR1 SQVTM and CDR2 ANQGSEA. This CDR3 is 13 amino acids long. CDR3 coding DNA: TGCAGCGTTGCTAGCGGGGGACAGGGGGAGCTGTTTTTT. As protein: CSVASGGQGELFF.

As DNA, the CDR3 is TGTGCCAGCAGAGCGGAGGGGGAGGGGAACTACGAGCAGTACTTC. This sequence encodes CASRAEGEGNYEQYF. The rearrangement uses TRBV14 and TRBJ2-7; weak D call: TRBD2 (7 bases). V gave up 6 bases and J gave up 3 bases, with 18 bases separating them. Per the germline V gene, CDR1 is SGHDN and CDR2 is FVKESK. The CDR3 consists of 15 residues.

This chain joins TRBV28 and TRBJ2-7; weak D call: TRBD1 (5 bases). Germline lookup yields CDR1 MDHEN and CDR2 SYDVKM. The CDR3 is 14 residues long. V shed 5 bases and J shed 6 bases, with 17 bases lying between them. The CDR3 coding sequence is TGTGCCAGCAGTAATCAGGGAATTAGAGGCGAGCAGTACTTC. As protein: CASSNQGIRGEQYF.